This T cell receptor beta chain was identified during a study of T-cell reconstitution after alpha-beta-depleted transplantation in children. Study results and caveats: Some patients' high day-60 TCRbeta diversity was attributed to recipient cells surviving conditioning. Reported findings indicate that, about two months after transplant, alpha-beta T cells came from several hundred expanded clones, which were derived from non-depleted graft cells. A year had passed since transplant, and T-cell counts and diversity by then came mostly from newly produced T cells.

Unique molecular identifiers were used in preparing the TCRbeta library. A single record per CDR3 protein comes from TCRdb applying MiXCR to the PCR reads. The sample contains 130,000 to 150,000 distinct CDR3 sequences, 8.5% to 10% of which appear only once. Germline CDR1 reads DFQATT; CDR2 reads SNEGSKA (reference sequence). Trimming cost V 6 bases and J 0 bases, with 14 bases left between them. The CDR3 covers 14 residues. In this sample, this clonotype turned up many times. What it recognizes is unknown. The rearrangement links TRBV20-1 to TRBJ1-2; no firm D call. Here the sequenced sample was PBMCs, mostly from graft donor cells, taken 180 days after TCRalphabeta/CD19-depleted stem cell transplant. The TCR was taken from a female patient aged 2-15 years who had a stem cell transplant for congenital amegakaryocytic thrombocytopenia, so the T cells may come from the graft donor. Here the CDR3 reads CSATGQGANYGYTF. For the CDR3, the DNA is TGCAGTGCCACCGGGCAAGGAGCTAACTATGGCTACACCTTC.